A single T cell receptor beta chain is shown here with its context. Its antigen is unknown. The CDR3 regions of TCR beta were amplified from RNA transcripts. The TCR CDR3 was amplified in a first-round RT-PCR using the HTBI primer set. MiXCR, run by TCRdb on the multiplex PCR reads, gives a single entry per CDR3 protein. The table includes hundreds of thousands of distinct CDR3 sequences, 14% detected once. This record belongs to a study of T cells in Graves' hyperthyroidism and ophthalmopathy. Study results and caveats: Most clonotypes expanded in thyroid above 0.001 were likewise present in blood.

Germline V lookup: CDR1 SGHKS, CDR2 YYEKEE (reference sequence). V shed 4 bases, J shed 2 bases, and the junction held 14 bases outside the gene matches. The CDR3 consists of 17 residues. This receptor was obtained from a woman aged 25 to 45 with Graves' hyperthyroidism that later progressed to Graves' ophthalmopathy. The genes are TRBV5-5 and TRBJ2-5; 7 nucleotides line up with TRBD2. Sequencing input: blood. CDR3 DNA sequence: TGTGCCAGCAGCCTCCCCAAGGGACTCGGGGGGCAAGAGACCCAGTACTTC. Its protein product is CASSLPKGLGGQETQYF.